Listed below are T cell receptor beta chains from one sample, sequenced in a study of T cells and Merkel cell carcinoma outcomes. Assay used: immunoSEQ multiplex PCR; TCRdb lists only in-frame clones, some missing. The repertoire includes 15,000 to 18,000 clones, around 87% of them detected once, and roughly 8.7% sits in the top ten. The sequenced sample was tumor tissue from Merkel cell carcinoma. The receptor source for this set is a human donor with Merkel cell carcinoma. Each CDR3 is given with its conserved first and last residue. The order of the fields is clone size, D gene, J gene, CDR3 length, V gene, CDR3 DNA, CDR3 protein. A D gene is named only where the DNA matches it firmly. Size values are once, few and many counts, or a class for expanded clones, and some rows have none.

-,TRBD1,TRBJ2-7,15,TRBV4-2,TGTGCCAGCAGCCAAGCGACAGGGGAGACCTACGAGCAGTACTTC,CASSQATGETYEQYF
-,TRBD1,TRBJ1-4,14,TRBV5-6,TGTGCCAGCAGCTCGGGACAGACGAATGAAAAACTGTTTTTT,CASSSGQTNEKLFF
-,-,TRBJ1-3,15,TRBV19,TGTGCCAGTAGTATCTCCTGGGGGACTGGAAACACCATATATTTT,CASSISWGTGNTIYF
once,TRBD1,TRBJ2-7,14,TRBV18,TGTGCCAGCTCACCCCAGACAGGGTTCCACGAGCAGTACTTC,CASSPQTGFHEQYF
-,TRBD1,TRBJ1-5,14,TRBV19,TGTACCAGTAGTGTCTCACAGGGGGCGAAGCCCCAGCATTTT,CTSSVSQGAKPQHF
-,TRBD2,TRBJ2-5,16,TRBV9,TGTGCCAGCAGCGCTCCAGGGACTAGCGGGCAGGGGACCCAGTACTTC,CASSAPGTSGQGTQYF
-,-,TRBJ2-1,11,TRBV25-1,TGTGCCAGCAGTGAATCGCACGAGCAGTTCTTC,CASSESHEQFF
-,-,TRBJ1-1,14,TRBV18,TGTGCCAGCTCATCCGGGAGTCTGAACACTGAAGCTTTCTTT,CASSSGSLNTEAFF
-,-,TRBJ2-1,12,TRBV2,TGTGCCAGCAGTGTCTTAGGATATGAGCAGTTCTTC,CASSVLGYEQFF
once,TRBD2,TRBJ2-1,14,TRBV19,TGTGCCAGTAGTAAGCCCAGCGGGAACAATGAGCAGTTCTTC,CASSKPSGNNEQFF
-,-,TRBJ1-1,13,TRBV29-1,TGCAGCGGAAGCGGACACCTGAACACTGAAGCTTTCTTT,CSGSGHLNTEAFF
-,-,TRBJ1-2,14,TRBV30,TGTGCCTGGAGTAGGGCGCAGGTAAGGGGCGGCTACACCTTC,CAWSRAQVRGGYTF
-,-,TRBJ1-1,11,TRBV6-6,TGTGCCACCAAACCAAACACTGAAGCTTTCTTT,CATKPNTEAFF
-,-,TRBJ2-7,18,TRBV11-2,TGTGCCAGCAGCTTAGTCGGATATGCCAGGGATAAGCTCTCCGAGCAGTACTTC,CASSLVGYARDKLSEQYF
-,-,TRBJ2-3,15,TRBV25-1,TGTGCCAGCAGTGAATGGGGCTCTAGCACAGATACGCAGTATTTT,CASSEWGSSTDTQYF
-,-,TRBJ1-1,13,TRBV5-1,TGCGCCAGCAGCCCCGCTGGGGACACTGAAGCTTTCTTT,CASSPAGDTEAFF
-,-,TRBJ2-7,15,TRBV27,TGTGCCAGCAGAAAGACAGGAGGCCGATCCTACGAGCAGTACTTC,CASRKTGGRSYEQYF
-,TRBD1,TRBJ1-2,14,TRBV11-2,TGTGCCAGCAGCCCAACAGGGGACAGCTATGGCTACACCTTC,CASSPTGDSYGYTF
-,-,TRBJ1-2,18,TRBV27,TGTGCCAGCAGTTTATCGTACGCGTTTTCCGATAAAAACTATGGCTACACCTTC,CASSLSYAFSDKNYGYTF
-,TRBD2,TRBJ2-5,16,TRBV7-9,TGTGCCAGCAGCTCATCGACTAGCGGGAGTGGTGAGACCCAGTACTTC,CASSSSTSGSGETQYF
-,-,TRBJ2-1,13,TRBV15,TGTGCCACCGAGATAGGGGGAAGGAATGAGCAGTTCTTC,CATEIGGRNEQFF
-,-,TRBJ2-7,11,TRBV20-1,TGCAGTGCTTGGAGGGGGGCCGAGCAGTACTTC,CSAWRGAEQYF
once,TRBD2,TRBJ2-5,13,TRBV5-4,TGTGCCAGCAACCCGGGACTACAAGAGACCCAGTACTTC,CASNPGLQETQYF
-,TRBD1,TRBJ2-1,14,TRBV5-6,TGTGCCTGCTCGCTGGGCAGGGGGAGCAATGAGCAGTTCTTC,CACSLGRGSNEQFF
-,TRBD1,TRBJ1-5,13,TRBV6-1,TGTGCCAGCAGGACAGGGAACAATCAGCCCCAGCATTTT,CASRTGNNQPQHF
-,TRBD1,TRBJ2-1,16,TRBV5-1,TGCGCCAGCAGCTTGGGACAGGGTTACATGACCAATGAGCAGTTCTTC,CASSLGQGYMTNEQFF
-,-,TRBJ2-1,14,TRBV19,TGTGCCAGTAGACCGGGACGGGGGCGTAGGGAGCAGTTCTTC,CASRPGRGRREQFF
-,-,TRBJ2-7,15,TRBV5-1,TGCGCCAGCAGCTTGGACAGAAGCAGGGGTTACGAGCAGTACTTC,CASSLDRSRGYEQYF
-,-,TRBJ2-2,14,TRBV19,TGTGCCAGTAGTATAGGACGGAACACCGGGGAGCTGTTTTTT,CASSIGRNTGELFF
-,-,TRBJ1-1,13,TRBV25-1,TGTGCCAGCAGTGAATGGGGGAACACTGAAGCTTTCTTT,CASSEWGNTEAFF
-,TRBD2,TRBJ2-1,15,TRBV9,TGTGCCAGCAGCTCGGGGGGGGCTTCCTACAATGAGCAGTTCTTC,CASSSGGASYNEQFF
-,TRBD2,TRBJ2-1,16,TRBV5-1,TGCGCCAGCAGCCTCCCGATCAGCGGGGGGGGCAATGAGCAGTTCTTC,CASSLPISGGGNEQFF
-,-,TRBJ2-3,14,TRBV2,TGTGCCAGCAGCTACTTGACTAGCACAGATACGCAGTATTTT,CASSYLTSTDTQYF
once,TRBD1,TRBJ2-1,15,TRBV5-5,TGTGCCAGCAGCCTGGGACAGGGGACCTACAATGAGCAGTTCTTC,CASSLGQGTYNEQFF
-,-,TRBJ1-5,15,TRBV10-3,TGTGCCATCAGTGAGTTGGGTAGCCCCAATCAGCCCCAGCATTTT,CAISELGSPNQPQHF
few,-,TRBJ1-3,14,TRBV7-9,TGTGCCAGCAGCTTAGGGCAGGGGTCACACACCATATATTTT,CASSLGQGSHTIYF
-,-,TRBJ1-2,14,TRBV9,TGTGCCAGCAGCACCGGGGGGGACTCATATGGCTACACCTTC,CASSTGGDSYGYTF
-,-,TRBJ2-5,14,TRBV25-1,TGTGCCAGCAGTAAAAGGGGCCACGGAGAGACCCAGTACTTC,CASSKRGHGETQYF
-,-,TRBJ2-7,13,TRBV18,TGTGCCAGCTCGCCCGCCTCTGGAGTGGGGCAGTACTTC,CASSPASGVGQYF
once,-,TRBJ2-5,14,TRBV7-7,TGTGCTAGCAGCTTACGGGGCTCTCAAGAGACCCAGTACTTC,CASSLRGSQETQYF
-,-,TRBJ2-3,15,TRBV30,TGTGCCTGGAGCGGACCCGGACACGTAACAGATACGCAGTATTTT,CAWSGPGHVTDTQYF
-,TRBD1,TRBJ2-2,17,TRBV5-1,TGCGCCAGCAGGGGAGCGGCCGGGACAGGGGGCACCGGGGAGCTGTTTTTT,CASRGAAGTGGTGELFF
-,-,TRBJ2-3,12,TRBV6-5,TGTGCCAGCAGTTCACCGGGATTAACGCAGTATTTT,CASSSPGLTQYF
-,-,TRBJ1-1,13,TRBV5-1,TGCGCCAGCAGTCAACAGATTAACACTGAAGCTTTCTTT,CASSQQINTEAFF
-,TRBD1,TRBJ1-5,15,TRBV6-6,TGTGCCAGCAGTTACCAGACAGGGAGTAATCAGCCCCAGCATTTT,CASSYQTGSNQPQHF
-,-,TRBJ1-1,14,TRBV5-1,TGCGCCAGCAGCTTGGGAGGAATCCGGTCGGAAGCTTTCTTT,CASSLGGIRSEAFF
-,-,TRBJ1-1,13,TRBV5-1,TGCGCCAGCAGCTTGGTGACGAACACTGAAGCTTTCTTT,CASSLVTNTEAFF
-,-,TRBJ2-2,14,TRBV25-1,TGTGCCAGCAGTGAAAAGGTTAACACCGGGGAGCTGTTTTTT,CASSEKVNTGELFF
-,TRBD1,TRBJ2-3,16,TRBV5-1,TGCGCCAGCAGCCCAGGGGGACAGGGGGCCACAGATACGCAGTATTTT,CASSPGGQGATDTQYF
-,TRBD2,TRBJ2-5,14,TRBV15,TGTGCATCCGCCTCCGGGGGGGACCGAAAGACCCAGTACTTC,CASASGGDRKTQYF
-,-,TRBJ2-5,13,TRBV7-3,TGTGCCAGCAGCACGGTGGCGTTTGGGACCCAGTACTTC,CASSTVAFGTQYF
-,-,TRBJ1-4,18,TRBV27,TGTGCCAGCAGCAAAACCACCTTAACAGGGAGTCCTAATGAAAAACTGTTTTTT,CASSKTTLTGSPNEKLFF
few,-,TRBJ2-7,14,TRBV9,TGTGCCAGCAGCGTAGTATCAGGGTCTAACGAGCAGTACTTC,CASSVVSGSNEQYF